The present entry profiles one TCR beta chain with its context. Its specificity is not known. This specimen comes from a study of lymphopenia after photon versus proton radiotherapy. This table comes from immunoSEQ multiplex PCR, and its TCRdb copy is limited to in-frame clones, with some not included. The sample yields roughly 36,000 clones, 85% to 90% seen once. Points from the study as a whole: Under photons, naive T cells and diversity fell while effector/memory populations rose.

CDR1 and CDR2 from the germline V gene are SGHNT and YYREEE (reference sequence). This CDR3 spans 19 amino acids. J gave up 4 bases and V 4 bases, and 15 bases lay outside the gene matches. This specimen consisted of peripheral blood, obtained from a patient treated with photon-based radiotherapy. This rearrangement joins TRBV5-4 to TRBJ2-1; 12 bases are shared with TRBD1. This sequence was found in a woman in her 50s with pancreatic cancer. The CDR3 sequence is CASSPGTGGQGGIYNEQFF. In nucleotides, the CDR3 is TGTGCCAGCAGCCCCGGGACAGGGGGCCAGGGGGGAATTTACAATGAGCAGTTCTTC.